Listed below are T cell receptor beta chains from one sample, sequenced in a study of cytomegalovirus exposure and HLA in healthy donors. Profiling relied on immunoSEQ multiplex PCR, and the TCRdb table lists in-frame clones only, not all of them. The sample consists of around 160,000 clones, 80% to 90% of them appearing once. The sequenced sample was PBMCs. These receptors all stem from a man aged 18 to 35 in good health and CMV-seropositive. CDR3s include the opening cysteine and the closing phenylalanine or tryptophan. D genes are given only for firm matches. Only some rows state a clone size, as once, few, many or a class for expanded clones.

clone size: .; D gene: .; J gene: TRBJ2-3; V gene: TRBV7-3; CDR3 protein: CASSQGLSTDTQYF; CDR3 DNA: TGTGCCAGCAGCCAAGGACTAAGCACAGATACGCAGTATTTT
clone size: .; D gene: TRBD1; J gene: TRBJ1-1; V gene: TRBV11-2; CDR3 protein: CASSLVRGAEAFF; CDR3 DNA: TGTGCCAGCAGCTTAGTCAGGGGGGCTGAAGCTTTCTTT
clone size: once; D gene: TRBD2; J gene: TRBJ2-2; V gene: TRBV29-1; CDR3 protein: CSVEPSGGGELFF; CDR3 DNA: TGCAGCGTTGAGCCTAGCGGTGGGGGGGAGCTGTTTTTT
clone size: .; D gene: TRBD1; J gene: TRBJ2-5; V gene: TRBV15; CDR3 protein: CATSPDRGQGWTQYF; CDR3 DNA: TGTGCCACCAGCCCGGACAGGGGGCAAGGGTGGACCCAGTACTTC
clone size: .; D gene: .; J gene: TRBJ2-3; V gene: TRBV20-1; CDR3 protein: CSARVVDTQYF; CDR3 DNA: TGCAGTGCTAGAGTAGTTGATACGCAGTATTTT
clone size: .; D gene: TRBD1; J gene: TRBJ1-2; V gene: TRBV10-3; CDR3 protein: CAISGTGTGFGYTF; CDR3 DNA: TGTGCCATCAGTGGGACCGGGACAGGGTTCGGCTACACCTTC
clone size: .; D gene: TRBD1; J gene: TRBJ1-6; V gene: TRBV14; CDR3 protein: CASSQVGQGGSPLHF; CDR3 DNA: TGTGCCAGCAGCCAAGTCGGACAGGGAGGTTCACCCCTCCACTTT
clone size: .; D gene: TRBD1; J gene: TRBJ1-2; V gene: TRBV5-4; CDR3 protein: CASTRPGDRANYGYTF; CDR3 DNA: TGTGCCAGCACCCGGCCGGGTGACAGGGCAAACTATGGCTACACCTTC
clone size: .; D gene: TRBD2; J gene: TRBJ2-2; V gene: TRBV5-5; CDR3 protein: CASSPYSGGSGELFF; CDR3 DNA: TGTGCCAGCAGCCCATATAGCGGGGGATCCGGGGAGCTGTTTTTT
clone size: once; D gene: TRBD2; J gene: TRBJ2-3; V gene: TRBV7-3; CDR3 protein: CASSLKLAGAYTDTQYF; CDR3 DNA: TGTGCCAGCAGCTTAAAACTAGCGGGGGCCTACACAGATACGCAGTATTTT
clone size: .; D gene: TRBD1; J gene: TRBJ1-5; V gene: TRBV14; CDR3 protein: CASSHRQGWQPQHF; CDR3 DNA: TGTGCCAGCAGCCACAGACAGGGATGGCAGCCCCAGCATTTT
clone size: .; D gene: TRBD1; J gene: TRBJ2-7; V gene: TRBV7-8; CDR3 protein: CASSSSRDRNYEQYF; CDR3 DNA: TGTGCCAGCAGCTCGTCCCGGGACAGGAACTACGAGCAGTACTTC
clone size: .; D gene: TRBD1; J gene: TRBJ2-7; V gene: TRBV11-3; CDR3 protein: CASSPGQGSSYEQYF; CDR3 DNA: TGTGCCAGCAGCCCGGGACAGGGAAGCTCCTACGAGCAGTACTTC
clone size: few; D gene: .; J gene: TRBJ1-1; V gene: TRBV6-6; CDR3 protein: CASVRQLNTEAFF; CDR3 DNA: TGTGCCAGCGTCCGACAGTTGAACACTGAAGCTTTCTTT
clone size: .; D gene: .; J gene: TRBJ1-1; V gene: TRBV11-2; CDR3 protein: CASSSIKGRAEDTEAFF; CDR3 DNA: TGTGCCAGCAGCTCAATTAAAGGGAGGGCAGAGGACACTGAAGCTTTCTTT
clone size: many; D gene: .; J gene: TRBJ1-1; V gene: TRBV7-3; CDR3 protein: CASRSGGATEAFF; CDR3 DNA: TGTGCCAGCAGGTCCGGGGGGGCAACTGAAGCTTTCTTT
clone size: .; D gene: .; J gene: TRBJ2-2; V gene: TRBV30; CDR3 protein: CACPGYTGELFF; CDR3 DNA: TGTGCCTGCCCAGGGTACACCGGGGAGCTGTTTTTT
clone size: .; D gene: .; J gene: TRBJ1-1; V gene: TRBV29-1; CDR3 protein: CSVAPAGLTEAFF; CDR3 DNA: TGCAGCGTTGCCCCGGCGGGGCTCACTGAAGCTTTCTTT
clone size: .; D gene: .; J gene: TRBJ1-2; V gene: TRBV18; CDR3 protein: CASSPAGKLDGYTF; CDR3 DNA: TGTGCCAGCTCACCGGCAGGGAAATTGGATGGCTACACCTTC
clone size: .; D gene: .; J gene: TRBJ2-7; V gene: TRBV6-5; CDR3 protein: CASSEAGPYEQYF; CDR3 DNA: TGTGCCAGCAGTGAAGCAGGGCCCTACGAGCAGTACTTC
clone size: once; D gene: .; J gene: TRBJ1-5; V gene: TRBV5-1; CDR3 protein: CASSLGYNQPQHF; CDR3 DNA: TGCGCCAGCAGCTTGGGTTACAATCAGCCCCAGCATTTT
clone size: few; D gene: .; J gene: TRBJ1-2; V gene: TRBV29-1; CDR3 protein: CSVQGQTIGYTF; CDR3 DNA: TGCAGCGTTCAGGGACAAACAATTGGGTACACCTTC
clone size: .; D gene: .; J gene: TRBJ2-5; V gene: TRBV7-6; CDR3 protein: CASSNSSETQYF; CDR3 DNA: TGTGCCAGCAGTAATTCTAGTGAGACCCAGTACTTC
clone size: .; D gene: TRBD1; J gene: TRBJ1-1; V gene: TRBV5-6; CDR3 protein: CASSTQGSPEAFF; CDR3 DNA: TGTGCCAGCAGCACACAGGGGTCTCCTGAAGCTTTCTTT
clone size: .; D gene: TRBD2; J gene: TRBJ2-1; V gene: TRBV5-4; CDR3 protein: CASSTTSDNEQFF; CDR3 DNA: TGTGCCAGCAGCACTACTAGCGACAATGAGCAGTTCTTC
clone size: .; D gene: TRBD1; J gene: TRBJ1-2; V gene: TRBV27; CDR3 protein: CASSTDRVAGYTF; CDR3 DNA: TGTGCCAGCAGTACGGACAGGGTGGCTGGCTACACCTTC
clone size: .; D gene: .; J gene: TRBJ2-1; V gene: TRBV29-1; CDR3 protein: CSVALVSNEQFF; CDR3 DNA: TGCAGCGTTGCTCTAGTCTCCAATGAGCAGTTCTTC
clone size: .; D gene: .; J gene: TRBJ2-5; V gene: TRBV6-6; CDR3 protein: CASSAVKMTQYF; CDR3 DNA: TGTGCCAGCAGTGCGGTCAAAATGACCCAGTACTTC
clone size: .; D gene: .; J gene: TRBJ1-2; V gene: TRBV7-9; CDR3 protein: CSSSPTAAGYTF; CDR3 DNA: TGTTCCAGCAGCCCCACAGCGGCCGGCTACACCTTC
clone size: .; D gene: .; J gene: TRBJ2-5; V gene: TRBV18; CDR3 protein: CASSPPSRTQETQYF; CDR3 DNA: TGTGCCAGCTCACCACCGTCCAGAACCCAAGAGACCCAGTACTTC
clone size: .; D gene: TRBD2; J gene: TRBJ2-2; V gene: TRBV7-2; CDR3 protein: CASKETSGDLIVGELFF; CDR3 DNA: TGTGCCAGCAAAGAGACTAGCGGGGATCTCATTGTCGGGGAGCTGTTTTTT
clone size: .; D gene: TRBD2; J gene: TRBJ2-1; V gene: TRBV5-1; CDR3 protein: CASSTTAGANNEQFF; CDR3 DNA: TGCGCCAGCAGCACGACAGCGGGGGCTAACAATGAGCAGTTCTTC
clone size: .; D gene: .; J gene: TRBJ1-1; V gene: TRBV6-6; CDR3 protein: CASSYSRKGTEAFF; CDR3 DNA: TGTGCCAGCAGTTACTCGCGGAAGGGGACTGAAGCTTTCTTT